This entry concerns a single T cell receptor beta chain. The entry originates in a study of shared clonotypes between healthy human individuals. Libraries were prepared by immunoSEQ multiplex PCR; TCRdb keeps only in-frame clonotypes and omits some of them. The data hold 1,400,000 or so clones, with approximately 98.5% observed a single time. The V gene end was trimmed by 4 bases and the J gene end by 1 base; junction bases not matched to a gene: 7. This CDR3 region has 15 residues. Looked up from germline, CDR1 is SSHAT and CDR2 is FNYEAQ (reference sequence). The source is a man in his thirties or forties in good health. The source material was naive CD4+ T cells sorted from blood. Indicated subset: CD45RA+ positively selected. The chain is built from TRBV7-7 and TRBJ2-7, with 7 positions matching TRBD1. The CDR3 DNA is TGTGCCAGCAGCTCACGACAGGGTTTTTCCTACGAGCAGTACTTC. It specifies CASSSRQGFSYEQYF.